One and the same sample provided the 27 T cell receptor beta chains below, sequenced in a study of blood T cell repertoires in COVID-19. Using immunoSEQ multiplex PCR, the repertoire was profiled, and TCRdb retains in-frame clones only, with some absent. The table has 170,000 or so clones, about 80% seen once; the top ten hold approximately 26%. Sequencing input: peripheral blood. The source of these receptors is a woman in her 70s with acute or convalescent COVID-19.

As to this clone: Other DNA sequences from this sample encode an identical CDR3 as well. The J gene is TRBJ1-1, the V gene TRBV6-5, with a tentative D call TRBD1 (6 bases). The germline V gene encodes CDR1 MNHEY and CDR2 SVGAGI. V was cut by 4 bases and J by 8 bases, with 11 bases left in between. This CDR3 is 12 amino acids long. The CDR3 loop is CASSSTGTEAFF. The DNA for the CDR3 is TGTGCCAGCAGTTCTACCGGGACAGAAGCTTTCTTT.

The CDR3 loop reads CASSQVGAHSTDTQYF. CDR3 in DNA: TGTGCCAGCAGCCAAGTGGGGGCCCATAGCACAGATACGCAGTATTTT. V and J are TRBV3-1 (or the pseudogene TRBV3-2) and TRBJ2-3, with D perhaps matching TRBD1 (6 bases). CDR1 LGHDT and CDR2 YNNKEL come from the germline V gene (reference sequence). The CDR3 spans 16 residues. V was pared by 1 base and J by 0 bases, with 11 bases between.

V and J are TRBV3-1 (or the pseudogene TRBV3-2) and TRBJ2-2; unclear D gene. The CDR3 runs 13 residues. Germline CDR1 LGHDT, CDR2 YNNKEL (reference sequence). V shed 4 bases and J shed 3 bases, with 6 bases lying between them. The CDR3 DNA sequence: TGTGCCAGCAGCCGCGGCGACACCGGGGAGCTGTTTTTT. The encoded protein is CASSRGDTGELFF.

This sequence joins TRBV5-5 and TRBJ1-4; 7 bases match TRBD1. The CDR3 sequence is 16 residues long. Germline-derived CDR1 and CDR2 are SGHKS and YYEKEE (reference sequence). The V and J ends lost 5 bases and 5 bases, in that order; junction bases with no gene match: 12. In DNA, the CDR3 is TGTGCCAGCAGTCAACAGGGGCTCGGAGGAAATGAAAAACTGTTTTTT. It specifies CASSQQGLGGNEKLFF.

This chain joins TRBV25-1 and TRBJ1-5; tentatively, D is TRBD1 (5 bases). The CDR3 has 13 residues. Germline CDR1 and CDR2: MGHDK and SYGVNS. Trimming left V 1 base short and J 5 bases short, with 6 bases between. In DNA form, the CDR3 reads TGTGCCAGCAGTGAATGGGGGGATCAGCCCCAGCATTTT. Encoded protein: CASSEWGDQPQHF.

CDR3 bases: TGTGCCAGCAGCCGTGGTGTACGGGACTATCAAGAGACCCAGTACTTC. It encodes CASSRGVRDYQETQYF. The chain carries TRBV9 and TRBJ2-5; 7 positions agree with TRBD2. The junction had 11 bases not matched to a gene; V was cut back by 4 bases and J by 2 bases. Germline V gene sequence: CDR1 SGDLS, CDR2 YYNGEE. The CDR3 is 16 residues long.

V usage is TRBV4-2 and J usage is TRBJ2-1; D gene unclear. This CDR3 is 16 amino acids long. Germline-derived CDR1 and CDR2 are LGHNA and YNFKEQ. V was pared by 0 bases and J by 1 base, with 10 bases between. The CDR3 bases are TGTGCCAGCAGCCAAGAAGCAGCGTCTTCCTACAATGAGCAGTTCTTC. This codes for CASSQEAASSYNEQFF.

This chain joins TRBV10-2 and TRBJ2-7; 7 nucleotides match TRBD1. V lost 0 bases to trimming and J lost 3 bases; unmatched junction nucleotides: 8. Germline CDR1 WSHSY, CDR2 SAAADI. The CDR3 loop spans 16 amino acids. CDR3 loop: CASSESRGQLRYEQYF. CDR3 in DNA: TGCGCCAGCAGTGAGTCGAGGGGACAGTTACGCTACGAGCAGTACTTC.

The J gene is TRBJ2-7, the V gene TRBV14; D remains unclear. The germline V gene has CDR1 SGHDN and CDR2 FVKESK. The CDR3 is 15 residues long. The V end lost 0 bases, the J end lost 4 bases, and 13 bases lay between the germline ends. The CDR3: CASSQDNWAEYEQYF. CDR3 nucleotides: TGTGCCAGCAGCCAAGATAATTGGGCAGAGTACGAGCAGTACTTC.

The chain is built from TRBV12-3 or TRBV12-4 and TRBJ1-1; D is unresolved. Trimming left V 2 bases short and J 3 bases short, with 4 bases between. This CDR3 region has 12 residues. Here the CDR3 DNA reads TGTGCCAGCAGTTTATCTTACACTGAAGCTTTCTTT. Translation: CASSLSYTEAFF.

This clone was seen only a few times. This sequence joins TRBV9 and TRBJ1-5, with D possibly TRBD1 on 5 matching bases. Looked up from germline, CDR1 is SGDLS and CDR2 is YYNGEE. This CDR3 comprises 16 residues. V shed 3 bases and J shed 2 bases, with 15 bases lying between them. CDR3 amino acids: CASSAAGEIGNQPQHF. The CDR3 DNA follows: TGTGCCAGCAGCGCCGCGGGGGAGATAGGCAATCAGCCCCAGCATTTT.

V usage is TRBV10-1 and J usage is TRBJ2-7; 12 bases are a match to TRBD2. Germline CDR1 WNHNN, CDR2 SYGVQD (reference sequence). The CDR3 has 15 amino acids. V was pared by 4 bases and J by 3 bases, with 4 bases of the junction left unmatched. CDR3 DNA: TGCGCCAGCAGTGGACTAGCGGGAGATGACTACGAGCAGTACTTC. Encoded protein: CASSGLAGDDYEQYF.

A few counts support this clone. The chain uses TRBV5-5 and TRBJ1-5; 7 bases map to TRBD1. CDR3 length: 15 amino acids. The germline V gene has CDR1 SGHKS and CDR2 YYEKEE (reference sequence). V was clipped by 0 bases and J by 2 bases; unmatched bases: 2. In DNA, the CDR3 is TGTGCCAGCAGCTTGGGTCAGGGGGGCAATCAGCCCCAGCATTTT. Its translation: CASSLGQGGNQPQHF.

The rearrangement uses TRBV6-2 or TRBV6-3 and TRBJ2-4; perhaps TRBD1 as D (6 bases). V was clipped by 2 bases and J by 4 bases, with 15 bases between them. The CDR3 runs to 16 residues. Looked up from germline, CDR1 is MNHEY and CDR2 is SVGEGT. The CDR3 region is CASSYGSGVLKNIQYF. The DNA for the CDR3 is TGTGCCAGCAGTTACGGATCAGGGGTCCTGAAAAACATTCAGTACTTC.

The rearrangement links TRBV2 to TRBJ2-1, with a weak D call TRBD2 (6 bases). Germline V gene lookup returns CDR1 SNHLY and CDR2 FYNNEI. V was pared by 9 bases and J by 0 bases, with 12 bases between. This CDR3 is built from 14 residues. The CDR3 spells CASLRGTSYNEQFF. CDR3 nucleotides: TGTGCCAGTTTACGGGGGACCTCCTACAATGAGCAGTTCTTC. Full variable domain (remainder filled in from reference TRBV2 and TRBJ2-1): EPEVTQTPSHQVTQMGQEVILRCVPISNHLYFYWYRQILGQKVEFLVSFYNNEISEKSEIFDDQFSVERPDGSNFTLKIRSTKLEDSAMYFCASLRGTSYNEQFFGPGTRLTVL.

This chain uses TRBV5-6 with TRBJ2-5; D might be TRBD2 (7 bases). The CDR3 has 16 residues. Germline V gene lookup returns CDR1 SGHDT and CDR2 YYEEEE. V was clipped by 0 bases and J by 2 bases, with 14 bases between them. The CDR3 sequence is CASSLVGRGGQETQYF. Here the CDR3 DNA reads TGTGCCAGCAGCTTGGTGGGCAGGGGAGGGCAAGAGACCCAGTACTTC. Looking up the rest from reference TRBV5-6 and TRBJ2-5 gives the full variable domain: DAGVTQSPTHLIKTRGQQVTLRCSPKSGHDTVSWYQQALGQGPQFIFQYYEEEERQRGNFPDRFSGHQFPNYSSELNVNALLLGDSALYLCASSLVGRGGQETQYFGPGTRLLVL.

The chain has TRBV12-3 or TRBV12-4 and TRBJ1-4, with 7 bases identical to TRBD1. This CDR3 spans 13 amino acids. The V segment lost 5 bases and the J segment 5 bases; nucleotides outside the gene matches: 2. The CDR3 loop reads CASSGDRNEKLFF. The CDR3, as DNA: TGTGCCAGCAGTGGGGACAGAAATGAAAAACTGTTTTTT.

This clone is a singleton in its sample. V usage is TRBV29-1 and J usage is TRBJ2-7; 11 nucleotides line up with TRBD1. CDR3 size: 14 residues. V dropped 7 bases and J dropped 5; count of bases not matched to a gene: 10. CDR1 and CDR2 from the germline V gene are SQVTM and ANQGSEA. The DNA of the CDR3 is TGCAGCGCGATAATGAGGGACAGGGGGGACGAGCAGTACTTC. This translates into CSAIMRDRGDEQYF.

The V and J genes are TRBV2 and TRBJ2-7; the match to TRBD1 covers 7 bases. Losses at the gene ends were 5 bases for V and 0 bases for J; bases not matched to a gene: 7. The CDR3 has 15 amino acids. In germline, CDR1 is SNHLY, CDR2 FYNNEI. The CDR3 loop reads CASSKQGLSSYEQYF. Written as DNA, the CDR3 is TGTGCCAGCAGTAAACAGGGGTTGAGCTCCTACGAGCAGTACTTC.

The chain employs TRBV4-1 and TRBJ2-2; 9 nucleotides match TRBD2. The CDR3 is 16 amino acids. Germline V gives CDR1 MGHRA, CDR2 YSYEKL. V shed 0 bases and J 7 bases; nucleotides not matched to a gene: 6. CDR3 sequence (DNA): TGCGCCAGCAGCCAAGAATGGCGGGAGGGCATCGGGGAGCTGTTTTTT. This translates into CASSQEWREGIGELFF.

The CDR3, as DNA: TGTGCCAGCAGGGGGGCCGGGGAAAGATTGACCCAGTACTTC. It translates to CASRGAGERLTQYF. The V and J genes are TRBV25-1 and TRBJ2-5, with D possibly being TRBD1 (6 bases). Per germline, CDR1 MGHDK and CDR2 SYGVNS. The CDR3 is made up of 14 amino acids. V was trimmed by 6 bases and J by 7 bases, leaving 18 bases between them.

The chain joins TRBV3-1 (or the pseudogene TRBV3-2) to TRBJ2-1; maybe TRBD2 (7 bases). CDR1 and CDR2 from the germline V gene are LGHDT and YNNKEL (reference sequence). V was clipped by 1 base and J by 6 bases, with 13 bases between them. This CDR3 spans 15 amino acids. CDR3 DNA: TGTGCCAGCAGCCAAGTCGGCGGGGGCTTCAATGAGCAGTTCTTC. This translates into CASSQVGGGFNEQFF.

This clone was counted a single time. This chain joins TRBV28 and TRBJ2-7, with D unresolved. Germline values: CDR1 MDHEN, CDR2 SYDVKM. The V end was cut by 3 bases, the J end by 5 bases, with 8 bases between. There are 12 residues in the CDR3. The CDR3 DNA reads as TGTGCCAGCAGTTTTATTGGCAACGAGCAGTACTTC. It is translated as CASSFIGNEQYF.

The chain recombines TRBV5-1 with TRBJ2-3, with D tentatively TRBD2 (5 bases). The CDR3 covers 18 residues. The V gene's germline CDR1 is SGHRS and CDR2 YFSETQ. V was trimmed by 0 bases and J by 0 bases, leaving 17 bases between them. The CDR3 coding sequence is TGCGCCAGCAGCTTGGCCAGCGGAGTGGGCCTTAGCACAGATACGCAGTATTTT. As protein: CASSLASGVGLSTDTQYF.

The chain links TRBV5-6 to TRBJ2-5; a weak D match, TRBD2 (5 bases). CDR1 and CDR2 from the germline V gene are SGHDT and YYEEEE. The CDR3 loop spans 14 amino acids. The V gene lost 4 bases and the J gene lost 5 bases, with 15 bases spanning the gap. Here the CDR3 reads CASSPGLPRETQYF. DNA of the CDR3: TGTGCCAGCAGCCCAGGACTGCCTAGGGAGACCCAGTACTTC.

The chain carries TRBV7-3 and TRBJ2-3; tentatively, D is TRBD2 (6 bases). Trimming stripped 5 bases from V and 7 bases from J, with 19 bases between. The germline V gene encodes CDR1 SGHTA and CDR2 FQGTGA. The CDR3 loop spans 15 amino acids. CDR3 nucleotides: TGTGCCAGCAGCCCGTCGACGGCGGGAAAATATACGCAGTATTTT. This gives the protein CASSPSTAGKYTQYF.

This chain joins TRBV19 and TRBJ1-5, with D maybe TRBD1 (5 bases). V lost 6 bases and J 4 bases, leaving 10 bases between the germline ends. Germline assignment: CDR1 LNHDA and CDR2 SQIVND (reference sequence). This CDR3 has 13 amino acids. The CDR3, as DNA: TGTGCCAGTAGAAAAGGGGTTAATCAGCCCCAGCATTTT. Translation gives CASRKGVNQPQHF.